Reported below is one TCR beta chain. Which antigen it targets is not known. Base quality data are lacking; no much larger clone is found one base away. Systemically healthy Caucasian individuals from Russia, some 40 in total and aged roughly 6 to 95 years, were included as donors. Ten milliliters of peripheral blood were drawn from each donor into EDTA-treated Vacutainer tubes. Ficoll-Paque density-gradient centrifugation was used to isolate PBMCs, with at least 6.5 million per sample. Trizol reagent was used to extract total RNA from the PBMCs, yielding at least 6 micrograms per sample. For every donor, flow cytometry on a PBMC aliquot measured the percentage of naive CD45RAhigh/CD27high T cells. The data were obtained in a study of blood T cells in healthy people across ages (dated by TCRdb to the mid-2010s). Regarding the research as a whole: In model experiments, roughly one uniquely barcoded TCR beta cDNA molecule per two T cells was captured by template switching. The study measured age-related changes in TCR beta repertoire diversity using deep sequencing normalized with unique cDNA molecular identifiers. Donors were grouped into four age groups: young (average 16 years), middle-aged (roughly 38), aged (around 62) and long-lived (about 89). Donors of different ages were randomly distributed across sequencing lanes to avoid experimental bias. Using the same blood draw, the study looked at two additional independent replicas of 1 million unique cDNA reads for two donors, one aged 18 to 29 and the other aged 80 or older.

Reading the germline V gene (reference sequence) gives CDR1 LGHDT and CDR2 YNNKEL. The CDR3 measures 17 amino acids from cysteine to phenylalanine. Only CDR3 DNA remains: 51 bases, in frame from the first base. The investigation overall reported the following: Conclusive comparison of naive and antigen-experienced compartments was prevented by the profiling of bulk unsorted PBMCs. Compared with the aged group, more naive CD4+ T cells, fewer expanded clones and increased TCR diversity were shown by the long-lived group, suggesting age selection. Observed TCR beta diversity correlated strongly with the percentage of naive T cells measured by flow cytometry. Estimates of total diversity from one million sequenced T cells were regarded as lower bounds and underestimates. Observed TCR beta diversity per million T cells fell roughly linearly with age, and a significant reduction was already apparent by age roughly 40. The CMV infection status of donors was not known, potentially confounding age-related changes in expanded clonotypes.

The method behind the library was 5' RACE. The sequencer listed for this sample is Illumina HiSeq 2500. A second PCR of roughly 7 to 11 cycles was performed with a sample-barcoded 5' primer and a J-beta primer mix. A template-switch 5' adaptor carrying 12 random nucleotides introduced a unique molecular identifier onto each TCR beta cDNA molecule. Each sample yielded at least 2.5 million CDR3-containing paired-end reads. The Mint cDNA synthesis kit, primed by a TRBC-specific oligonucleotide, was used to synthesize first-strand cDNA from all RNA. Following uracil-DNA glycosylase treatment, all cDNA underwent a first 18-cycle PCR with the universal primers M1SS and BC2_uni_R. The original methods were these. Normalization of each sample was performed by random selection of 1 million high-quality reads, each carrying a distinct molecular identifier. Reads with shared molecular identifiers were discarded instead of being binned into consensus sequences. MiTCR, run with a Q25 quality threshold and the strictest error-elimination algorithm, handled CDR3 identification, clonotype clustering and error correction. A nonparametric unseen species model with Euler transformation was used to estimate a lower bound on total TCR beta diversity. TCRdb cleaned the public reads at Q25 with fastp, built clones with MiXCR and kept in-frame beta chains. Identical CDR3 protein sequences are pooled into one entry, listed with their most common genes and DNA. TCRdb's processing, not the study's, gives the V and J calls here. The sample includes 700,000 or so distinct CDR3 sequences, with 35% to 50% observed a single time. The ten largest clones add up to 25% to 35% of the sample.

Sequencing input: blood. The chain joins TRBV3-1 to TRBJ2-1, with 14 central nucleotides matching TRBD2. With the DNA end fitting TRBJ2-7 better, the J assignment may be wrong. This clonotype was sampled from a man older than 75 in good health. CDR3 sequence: CASSTGTSGSSYNEQYF. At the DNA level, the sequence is TGTGCCAGCAGCACGGGGACTAGCGGGAGCTCCTACAATGAGCAGTACTTC.